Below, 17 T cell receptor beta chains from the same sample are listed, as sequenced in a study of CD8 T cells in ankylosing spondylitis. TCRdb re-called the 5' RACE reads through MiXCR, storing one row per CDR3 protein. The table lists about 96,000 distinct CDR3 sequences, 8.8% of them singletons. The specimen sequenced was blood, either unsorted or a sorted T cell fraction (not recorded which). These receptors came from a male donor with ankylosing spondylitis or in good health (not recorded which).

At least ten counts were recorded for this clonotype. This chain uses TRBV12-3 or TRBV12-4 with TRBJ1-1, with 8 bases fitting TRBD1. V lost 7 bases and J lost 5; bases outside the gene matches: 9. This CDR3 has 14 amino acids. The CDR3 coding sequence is TGTGCCAGCACCTGGGACAGGAGGGGTACTGAAGCTTTCTTT. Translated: CASTWDRRGTEAFF.

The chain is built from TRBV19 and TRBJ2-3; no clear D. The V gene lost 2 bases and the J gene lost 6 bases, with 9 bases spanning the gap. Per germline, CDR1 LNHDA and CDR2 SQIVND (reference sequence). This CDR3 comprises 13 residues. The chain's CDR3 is CASSIRAGDTQYF. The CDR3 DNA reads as TGTGCCAGTAGTATACGCGCCGGGGATACGCAGTATTTT. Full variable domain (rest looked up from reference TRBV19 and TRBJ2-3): DGGITQSPKYLFRKEGQNVTLSCEQNLNHDAMYWYRQDPGQGLRLIYYSQIVNDFQKGDIAEGYSVSREKKESFPLTVTSAQKNPTAFYLCASSIRAGDTQYFGPGTRLTVL.

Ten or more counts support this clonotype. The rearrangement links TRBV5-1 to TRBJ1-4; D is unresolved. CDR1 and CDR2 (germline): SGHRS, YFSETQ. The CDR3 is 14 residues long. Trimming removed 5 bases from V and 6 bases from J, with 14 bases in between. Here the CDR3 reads CASRKLGQDEKLFF. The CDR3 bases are TGCGCCAGCAGAAAGCTTGGCCAGGATGAAAAACTGTTTTTT.

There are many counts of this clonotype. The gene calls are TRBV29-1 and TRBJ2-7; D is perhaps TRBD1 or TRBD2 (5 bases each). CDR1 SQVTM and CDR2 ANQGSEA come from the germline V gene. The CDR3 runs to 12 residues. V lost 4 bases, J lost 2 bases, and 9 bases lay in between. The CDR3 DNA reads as TGCAGCGTTGTCGGGACGACCTACGAGCAGTACTTC. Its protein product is CSVVGTTYEQYF.

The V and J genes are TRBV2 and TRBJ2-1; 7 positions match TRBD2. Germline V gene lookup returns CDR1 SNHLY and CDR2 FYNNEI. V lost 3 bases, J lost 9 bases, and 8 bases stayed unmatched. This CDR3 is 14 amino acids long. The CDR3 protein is CASSEGRPGGEQFF. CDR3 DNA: TGTGCCAGCAGTGAGGGCAGGCCGGGGGGTGAGCAGTTCTTC.

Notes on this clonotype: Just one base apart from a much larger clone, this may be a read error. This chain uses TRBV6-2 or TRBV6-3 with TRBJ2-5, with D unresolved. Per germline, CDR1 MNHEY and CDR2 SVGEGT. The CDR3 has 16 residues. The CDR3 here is CANSSTQEAKKETQYF. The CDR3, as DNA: TGTGCCAACAGTTCTACTCAAGAAGCTAAGAAAGAGACCCAGTACTTC.

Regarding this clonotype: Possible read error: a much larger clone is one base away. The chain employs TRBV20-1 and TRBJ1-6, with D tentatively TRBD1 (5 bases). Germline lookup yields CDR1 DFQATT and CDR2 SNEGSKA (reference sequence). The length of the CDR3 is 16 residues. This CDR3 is CSVRDLQGDYNSPLHF. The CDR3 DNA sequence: TGCAGTGTTAGAGATCTGCAGGGCGACTATAATTCACCCCTCCACTTT.

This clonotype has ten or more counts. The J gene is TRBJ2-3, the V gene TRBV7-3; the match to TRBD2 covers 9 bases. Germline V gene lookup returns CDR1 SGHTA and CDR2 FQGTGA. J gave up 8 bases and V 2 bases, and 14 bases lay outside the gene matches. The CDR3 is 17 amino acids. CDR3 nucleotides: TGTGCCAGCAGCTTATGGGGGCAAGGAGCGGGGGGCATTACGCAGTATTTT. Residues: CASSLWGQGAGGITQYF.

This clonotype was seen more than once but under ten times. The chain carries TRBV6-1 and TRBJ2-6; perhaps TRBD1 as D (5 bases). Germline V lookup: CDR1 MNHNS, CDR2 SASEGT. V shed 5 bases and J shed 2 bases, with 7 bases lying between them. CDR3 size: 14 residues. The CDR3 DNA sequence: TGTGCCAGCAGTCAGGGAACTGGGGCCAACGTCCTGACTTTC. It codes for CASSQGTGANVLTF.

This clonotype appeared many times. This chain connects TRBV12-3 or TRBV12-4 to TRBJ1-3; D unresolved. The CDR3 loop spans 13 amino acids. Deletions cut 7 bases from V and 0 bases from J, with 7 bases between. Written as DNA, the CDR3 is TGTGCCAGCATACCAGGCTCTGGAAACACCATATATTTT. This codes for CASIPGSGNTIYF.

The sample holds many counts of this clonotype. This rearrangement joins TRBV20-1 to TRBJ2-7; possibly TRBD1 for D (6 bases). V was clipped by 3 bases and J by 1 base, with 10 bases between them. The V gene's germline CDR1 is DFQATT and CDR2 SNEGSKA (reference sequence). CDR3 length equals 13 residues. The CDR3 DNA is TGCAGTGCTAGCCGGGACATTTCCTACGAGCAGTACTTC. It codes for CSASRDISYEQYF.

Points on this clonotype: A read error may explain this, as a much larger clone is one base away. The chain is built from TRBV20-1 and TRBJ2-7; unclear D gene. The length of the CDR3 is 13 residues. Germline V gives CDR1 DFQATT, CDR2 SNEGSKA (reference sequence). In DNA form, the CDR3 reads TGCAGTGCTAGAGGGCCAACAACCTACGCGCAGTACTTC. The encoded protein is CSARGPTTYAQYF.

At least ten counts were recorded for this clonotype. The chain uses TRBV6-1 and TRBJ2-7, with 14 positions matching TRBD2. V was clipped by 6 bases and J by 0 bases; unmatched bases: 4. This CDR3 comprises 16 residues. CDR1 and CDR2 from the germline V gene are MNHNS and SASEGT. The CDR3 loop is CASSQGLAGASYEQYF. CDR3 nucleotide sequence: TGTGCCAGCAGCCAGGGACTAGCGGGGGCCTCCTACGAGCAGTACTTC.

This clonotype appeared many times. The CDR3, as DNA: TGCAGTGCTAGTCCAGGTCTCTCCTTAGCCAAAAACATTCAGTACTTC. Amino acids: CSASPGLSLAKNIQYF. J is TRBJ2-4 and V is TRBV20-1; D call uncertain. Trimming took 3 bases from V and 0 from J, leaving 15 bases between them. Germline assignment: CDR1 DFQATT and CDR2 SNEGSKA (reference sequence). This CDR3 spans 16 amino acids.

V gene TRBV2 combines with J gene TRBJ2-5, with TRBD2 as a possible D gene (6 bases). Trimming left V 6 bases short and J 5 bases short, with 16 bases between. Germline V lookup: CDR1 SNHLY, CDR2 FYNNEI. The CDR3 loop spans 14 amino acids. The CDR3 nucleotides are TGTGCCAGCAGGGCACCTAGCGCCGGGGAGACCCAGTACTTC. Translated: CASRAPSAGETQYF.

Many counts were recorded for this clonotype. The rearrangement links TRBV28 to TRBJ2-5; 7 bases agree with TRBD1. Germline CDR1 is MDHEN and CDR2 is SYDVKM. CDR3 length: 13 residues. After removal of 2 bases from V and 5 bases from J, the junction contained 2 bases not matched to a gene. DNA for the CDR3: TGTGCCAGCAGTTTAGCAGGGGGTGAGACCCAGTACTTC. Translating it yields CASSLAGGETQYF. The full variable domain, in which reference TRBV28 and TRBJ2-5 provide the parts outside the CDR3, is DVKVTQSSRYLVKRTGEKVFLECVQDMDHENMFWYRQDPGLGLRLIYFSYDVKMKEKGDIPEGYSVSREKKERFSLILESASTNQTSMYLCASSLAGGETQYFGPGTRLLVL.

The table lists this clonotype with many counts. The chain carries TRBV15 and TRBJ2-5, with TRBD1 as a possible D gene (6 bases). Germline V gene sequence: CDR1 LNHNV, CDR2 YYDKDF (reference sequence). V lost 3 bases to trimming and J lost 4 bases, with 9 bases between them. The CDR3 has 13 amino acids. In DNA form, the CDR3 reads TGTGCCACCAGCAGGGACAGATTAGAGACCCAGTACTTC. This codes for CATSRDRLETQYF.